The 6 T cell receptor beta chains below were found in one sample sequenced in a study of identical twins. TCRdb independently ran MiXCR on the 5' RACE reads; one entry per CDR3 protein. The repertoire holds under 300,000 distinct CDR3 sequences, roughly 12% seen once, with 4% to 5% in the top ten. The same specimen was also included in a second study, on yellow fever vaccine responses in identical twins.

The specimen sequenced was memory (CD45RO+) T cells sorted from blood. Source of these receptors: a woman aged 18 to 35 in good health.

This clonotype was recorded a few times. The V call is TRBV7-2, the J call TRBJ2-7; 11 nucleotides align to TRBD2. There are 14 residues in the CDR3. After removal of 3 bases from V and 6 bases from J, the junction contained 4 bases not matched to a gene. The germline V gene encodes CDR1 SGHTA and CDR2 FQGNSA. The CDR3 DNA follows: TGTGCCAGCAGCTTGGGACTAGCGGAAGGCGAGCAGTACTTC. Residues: CASSLGLAEGEQYF.

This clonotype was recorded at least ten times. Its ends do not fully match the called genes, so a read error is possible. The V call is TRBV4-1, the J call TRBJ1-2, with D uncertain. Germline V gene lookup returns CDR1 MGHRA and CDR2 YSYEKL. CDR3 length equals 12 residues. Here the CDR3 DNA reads TGCGCCAGCAGCCAAGTTTTTGGGCTAAGATCCTTC. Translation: CASSQVFGLRSF.

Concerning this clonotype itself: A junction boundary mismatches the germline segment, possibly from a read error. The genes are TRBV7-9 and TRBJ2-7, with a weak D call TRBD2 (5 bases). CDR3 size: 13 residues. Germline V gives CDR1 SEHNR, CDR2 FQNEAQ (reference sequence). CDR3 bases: TGTGTCAGCAGCCAGGACCGGGGTGACGAGCAGTACTTC. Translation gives CVSSQDRGDEQYF.

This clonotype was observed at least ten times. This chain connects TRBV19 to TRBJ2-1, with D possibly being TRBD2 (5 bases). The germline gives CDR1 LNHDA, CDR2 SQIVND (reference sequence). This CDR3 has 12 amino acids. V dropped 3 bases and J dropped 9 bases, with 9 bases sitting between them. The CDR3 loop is CASSILAREQFF. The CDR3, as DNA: TGTGCCAGTAGTATTCTAGCCCGTGAGCAGTTCTTC.

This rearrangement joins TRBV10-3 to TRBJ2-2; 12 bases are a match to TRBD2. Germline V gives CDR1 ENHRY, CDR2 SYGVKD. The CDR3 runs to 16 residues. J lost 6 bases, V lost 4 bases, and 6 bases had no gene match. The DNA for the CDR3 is TGTGCCATCAGTGGGGGACTAGCGGGCCGGTCCGGGGAGCTGTTTTTT. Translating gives CAISGGLAGRSGELFF.

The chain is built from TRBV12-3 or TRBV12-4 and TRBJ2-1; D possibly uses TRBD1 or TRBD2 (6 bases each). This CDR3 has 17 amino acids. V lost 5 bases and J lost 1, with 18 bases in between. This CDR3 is CASSPRGRGASYNEQFF. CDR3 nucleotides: TGTGCCAGCAGTCCTCGGGGAAGGGGGGCGTCCTACAATGAGCAGTTCTTC.